This T cell receptor beta chain comes out of a study of shared clonotypes between healthy human individuals (TCRdb year 2020). A note on the overall study: The cohort included a few men and a couple of women between 18 and 49 years of age. Per donor, leukapheresis produced somewhere between about 0.9 and 9 billion PBMCs. Libraries were prepared and TCR repertoires were sequenced by different laboratories using diverse techniques, in order to increase sequencing depth and limit assay-specific biases. To estimate repertoire size and how much clonotypes are shared between individuals, the study performed deep sequencing of blood TCR repertoires from a few healthy adults. For each donor, CD4 naive and CD4 memory were each run on three plates, CD8 naive on two plates, and CD8 memory on one plate.

Using the deep immunoSEQ assay, multiplex PCR amplified TCR CDR3 regions from genomic DNA. Genomic DNA extracted from each cell subset was distributed evenly over all wells of several immunoSEQ 96-well plates, and each plate served as one replicate. For sorted subsets, about 200 ng genomic DNA, equal to some 30,000 T cell genomes, was loaded into each replicate PCR. Purified libraries were quantified with a Qubit 3.0 fluorometer, sized on a Bioanalyzer 2100, and re-quantified with the KAPA Library Quantification kit. A separate single-read 150-cycle Illumina NextSeq 550 flow cell was used to sequence each immunoSEQ 96-well plate. The source study handled its data this way. Because only junctional sequences without quality scores were contained in the immunoSEQ output, filtering matching that applied to full-length reads could not be performed. To assign V/J genes and CDR3, sequences were annotated against IMGT germline references using PyIR, a Python wrapper for IgBLAST v1.9. Any read was removed if the V/J assignment was weak (E-value above 1e-6), the CDR3 was missing, or the read contained stop codons, out-of-frame junctions, or ambiguous translated residues. V3J clonotypes were defined as sequences sharing the same inferred V gene, J gene, and CDR3 amino acid sequence. Percentage overlap between repertoires was calculated by dividing the number of shared unique clonotypes by the size of the smaller repertoire. Richness of each repertoire was evaluated using RTK rarefaction, the Chao1 estimator, and Recon v2.1 estimates of unobserved clonotypes. Generation probabilities for all TCRbeta clonotypes obtained by the gDNA method from a few donors were computed using OLGA. The table comes from immuneACCESS by way of TCRdb, which keeps in-frame sequences with V and J called. Part of the clones is missing from these tables; in studies checked, under half for an unresolved V gene and the rest for unknown reasons. That table furnishes V, J and clone size, whereas the DNA furnished D and trimming. Counted in this sample were around 510,000 clones; about 96% of them appeared once. The top ten hold about 0.06% of the sample.

The CDR3 spans 14 residues, from the cysteine through the phenylalanine. Kept here is only the CDR3 DNA, which spans 42 bases and is read in frame from base 1. V loses 0 bases of germline sequence and J loses 6 bases, and the interval between the two ends is 8 bases. CDR1 and CDR2 were assigned from the germline V gene (reference sequence) as LNHNV and YYDKDF. Study-wide findings and limitations: Estimated clonotype richness was generally larger for naive than for memory subsets. Even with the large sequencing depth, rarefaction of the sorted-subset datasets indicated that sequencing was incomplete. The genetic and exposure-history diversity represented was limited by the small number of donors. Pairwise subsampling indicated that sequencing depth was expected to affect the degree of clonotype sharing among donors. Compared with non-shared clonotypes, the clonotypes found in all four sorted-subset donors had higher generation probabilities. Sampling was restricted to blood, and TCR repertoires in tissues likely differ from the TCR repertoires found in blood. When several donors were compared, the shared fraction of clonotypes was around 4.6% for naive CD4, over 3% for naive CD8, 2% to 2.5% for memory CD4, and approximately 0.4% for memory CD8.

Healthy HIV-negative adults with no recently reported acute infections or vaccinations were included as donors. All donors were Caucasian adults living in Nashville, Tennessee, USA. CD4+ T cells were enriched through magnetic negative selection, after which naive cells were positively selected on CD45RA and the remaining negative fraction served as the memory subset. Blood was collected by leukapheresis, and PBMCs were isolated by Ficoll-Histopaque density gradient centrifugation and then cryopreserved in liquid nitrogen vapor phase. Purity and quantity of every magnetically sorted T cell population were checked by analytical flow cytometry. From each sorted fraction, genomic DNA was isolated and quantified by UV absorbance on a Nanodrop 2000c. This clone was recorded only once. Its antigen specificity is not known. Base-call qualities are not available, and no considerably larger clone is one nucleotide away.

The material sequenced was naive CD4+ T cells sorted from blood. The label giving this sample's cell subset or site can be read as: CD45RA+ positively selected. Recombination connected TRBV15 to TRBJ2-2; TRBD2 is possibly the D segment (6 matching bases). The TCR comes from a woman in her thirties in good health. The nucleotide sequence is TGTGCCACCAGCAGAGATAGGAGGGCCGGGGAGCTGTTTTTT. It specifies CATSRDRRAGELFF.